This T cell receptor (beta chain) came from a study of CD4 T cells in relation to SARS-CoV-2 and coronaviruses. Study-level information: Negative control cultures got HIV-1 Nef peptides or no peptide. General study findings and limits: Pre-pandemic and post-infection samples never came from the same donor.

Trimming took off 6 bases at V and 6 bases at J, with 10 bases between the two ends. CDR3 length: 12 amino acids. Germline V gene sequence: CDR1 SGHRS, CDR2 YFSETQ. On this clone: Its antigen is currently unknown.

Clones were read by immunoSEQ multiplex PCR, and TCRdb kept only the in-frame ones, dropping some. This sample has some 17,000 clones, with 60% to 75% found just once. Unexposed donor CD4+ T cells date from about 2011-2018, before the COVID-19 pandemic. The cells were cultured for 9 to 11 days before CD4+ T cells were isolated. The sequence was obtained from a human donor in good health. The chain employs TRBV5-1 and TRBJ2-1; D perhaps matches TRBD2 (5 bases). Specimen: CD4+ T cells from PBMCs, cultured in vitro. DNA for the CDR3: TGCGCCAGCAACGACTACGGCAATGAGCAGTTCTTC. Translated: CASNDYGNEQFF.